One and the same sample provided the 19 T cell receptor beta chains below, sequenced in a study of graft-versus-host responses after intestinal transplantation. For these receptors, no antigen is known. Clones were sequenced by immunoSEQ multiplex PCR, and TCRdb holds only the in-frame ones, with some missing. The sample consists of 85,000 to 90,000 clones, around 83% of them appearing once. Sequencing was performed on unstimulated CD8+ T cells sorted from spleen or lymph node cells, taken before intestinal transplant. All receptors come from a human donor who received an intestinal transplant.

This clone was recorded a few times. The CDR3 nucleotides read TGTGCCAGCAGCTTGAGGCGACCGGAACTCTCCGACTCTCACGAGCAGTACTTC. Amino acid sequence: CASSLRRPELSDSHEQYF. This chain uses TRBV5-6 with TRBJ2-7; D unclear. The CDR3 sequence is 18 residues long. In germline, CDR1 is SGHDT, CDR2 YYEEEE. The V end was cut by 1 base, the J end by 5 bases, with 25 bases between.

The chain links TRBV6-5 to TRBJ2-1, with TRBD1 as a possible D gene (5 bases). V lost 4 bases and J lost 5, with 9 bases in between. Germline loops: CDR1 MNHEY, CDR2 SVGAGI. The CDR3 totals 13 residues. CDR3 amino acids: CASSSDKNNEQFF. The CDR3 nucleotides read TGTGCCAGCAGTTCGGACAAAAACAATGAGCAGTTCTTC.

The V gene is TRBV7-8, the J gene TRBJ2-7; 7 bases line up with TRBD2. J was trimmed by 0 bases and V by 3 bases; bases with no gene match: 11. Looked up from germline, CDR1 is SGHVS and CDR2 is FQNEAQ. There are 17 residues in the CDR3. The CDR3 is CASSFQPREAPSYEQYF. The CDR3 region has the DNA TGTGCCAGCAGCTTCCAGCCTCGGGAGGCCCCCTCCTACGAGCAGTACTTC.

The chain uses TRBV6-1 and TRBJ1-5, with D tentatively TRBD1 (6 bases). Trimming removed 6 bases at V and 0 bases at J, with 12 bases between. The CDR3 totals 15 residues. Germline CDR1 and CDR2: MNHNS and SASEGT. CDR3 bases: TGTGCCAGCAGATGGACAGCTGATAGCAATCAGCCCCAGCATTTT. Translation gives CASRWTADSNQPQHF.

This chain's CDR3 is CASSAGPANTGELFF. DNA for the CDR3: TGTGCCAGCAGCGCAGGGCCCGCGAACACCGGGGAGCTGTTTTTT. The genes are TRBV11-2 and TRBJ2-2; tentatively, D is TRBD1 (5 bases). The germline V and J ends were trimmed by 5 bases and 0 bases, with 10 bases remaining between them. The CDR3 covers 15 residues. In germline, CDR1 is SGHAT, CDR2 FQNNGV.

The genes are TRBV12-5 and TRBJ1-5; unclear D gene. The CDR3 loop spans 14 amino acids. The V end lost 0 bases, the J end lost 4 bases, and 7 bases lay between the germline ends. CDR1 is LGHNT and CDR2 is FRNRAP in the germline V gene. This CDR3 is CASGLVRGNQPQHF. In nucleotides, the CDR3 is TGTGCTAGTGGTTTGGTACGGGGTAATCAGCCCCAGCATTTT. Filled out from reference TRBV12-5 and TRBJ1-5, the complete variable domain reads DARVTQTPRHKVTEMGQEVTMRCQPILGHNTVFWYRQTMMQGLELLAYFRNRAPLDDSGMPKDRFSAEMPDATLATLKIQPSEPRDSAVYFCASGLVRGNQPQHFGDGTRLSIL.

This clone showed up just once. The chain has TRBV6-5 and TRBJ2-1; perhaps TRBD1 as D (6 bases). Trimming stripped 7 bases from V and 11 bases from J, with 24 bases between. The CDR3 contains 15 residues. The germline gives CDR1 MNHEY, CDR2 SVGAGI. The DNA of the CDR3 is TGTGCCAGCACCGAGCCTTTAGGACAGTCCTCCCAGCAGTTCTTC. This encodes CASTEPLGQSSQQFF.

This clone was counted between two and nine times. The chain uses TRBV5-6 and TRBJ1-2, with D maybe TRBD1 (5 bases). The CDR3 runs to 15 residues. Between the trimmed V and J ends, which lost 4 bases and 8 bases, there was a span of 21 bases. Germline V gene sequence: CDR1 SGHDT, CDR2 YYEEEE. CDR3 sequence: CASSTRDGGSGGYTF. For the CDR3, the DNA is TGTGCCAGCAGCACCCGGGACGGGGGATCGGGGGGCTACACCTTC.

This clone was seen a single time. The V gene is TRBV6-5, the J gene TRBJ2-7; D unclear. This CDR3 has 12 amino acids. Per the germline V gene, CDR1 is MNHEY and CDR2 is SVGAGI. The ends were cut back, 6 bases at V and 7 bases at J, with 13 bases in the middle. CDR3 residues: CASRLSLGEQYF. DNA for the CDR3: TGTGCCAGCAGACTATCCTTAGGTGAGCAGTACTTC.

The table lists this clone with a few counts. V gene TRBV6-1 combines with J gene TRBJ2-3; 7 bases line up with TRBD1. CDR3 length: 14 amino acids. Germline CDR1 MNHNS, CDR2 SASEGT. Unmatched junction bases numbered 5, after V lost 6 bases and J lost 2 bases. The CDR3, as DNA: TGTGCCAGCAGATGGACAGGTTTCACAGATACGCAGTATTTT. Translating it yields CASRWTGFTDTQYF.

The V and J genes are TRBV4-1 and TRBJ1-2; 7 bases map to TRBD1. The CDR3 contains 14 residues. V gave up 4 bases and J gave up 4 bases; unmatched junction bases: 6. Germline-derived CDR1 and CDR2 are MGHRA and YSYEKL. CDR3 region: CASSPRGASYGYTF. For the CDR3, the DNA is TGCGCCAGCAGCCCCAGGGGGGCTTCCTATGGCTACACCTTC.

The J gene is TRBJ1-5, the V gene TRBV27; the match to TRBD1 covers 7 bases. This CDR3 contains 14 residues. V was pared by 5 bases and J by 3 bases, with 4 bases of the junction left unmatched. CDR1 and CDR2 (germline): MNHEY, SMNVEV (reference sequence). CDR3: CASSLTGHNQPQHF. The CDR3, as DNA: TGTGCCAGCAGTCTGACAGGGCACAATCAGCCCCAGCATTTT.

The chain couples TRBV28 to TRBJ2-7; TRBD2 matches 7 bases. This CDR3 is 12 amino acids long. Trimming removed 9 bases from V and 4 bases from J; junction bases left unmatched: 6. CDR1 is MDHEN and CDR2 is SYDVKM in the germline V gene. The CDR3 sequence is CASTPSGYEQYF. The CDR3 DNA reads TGTGCCAGTACCCCTAGCGGATACGAGCAGTACTTC.

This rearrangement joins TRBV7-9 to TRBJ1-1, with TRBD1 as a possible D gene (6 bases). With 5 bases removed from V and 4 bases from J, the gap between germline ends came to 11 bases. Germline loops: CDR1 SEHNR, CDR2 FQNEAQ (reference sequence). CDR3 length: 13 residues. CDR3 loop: CASSPTGTTEAFF. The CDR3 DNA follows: TGTGCCAGCAGCCCAACAGGGACCACTGAAGCTTTCTTT.

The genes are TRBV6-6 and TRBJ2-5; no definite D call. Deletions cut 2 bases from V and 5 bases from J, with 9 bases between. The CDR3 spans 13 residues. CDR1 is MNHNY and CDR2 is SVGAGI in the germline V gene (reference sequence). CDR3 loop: CASSYPMGETQYF. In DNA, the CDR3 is TGTGCCAGCAGTTACCCTATGGGGGAGACCCAGTACTTC.

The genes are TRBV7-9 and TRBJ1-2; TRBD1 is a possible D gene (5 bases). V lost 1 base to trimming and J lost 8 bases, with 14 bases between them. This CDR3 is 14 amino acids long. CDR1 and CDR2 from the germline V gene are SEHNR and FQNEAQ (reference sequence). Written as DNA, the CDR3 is TGTGCCAGCAGCTTAGGAGTAGGGGAGGACGGCTACACCTTC. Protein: CASSLGVGEDGYTF.

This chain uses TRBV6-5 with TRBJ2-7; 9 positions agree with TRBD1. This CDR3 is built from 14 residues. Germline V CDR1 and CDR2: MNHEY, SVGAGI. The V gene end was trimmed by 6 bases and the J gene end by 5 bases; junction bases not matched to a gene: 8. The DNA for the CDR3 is TGTGCCAGCAGGGGGGACAGGGTATTGAACGAGCAGTACTTC. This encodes CASRGDRVLNEQYF.

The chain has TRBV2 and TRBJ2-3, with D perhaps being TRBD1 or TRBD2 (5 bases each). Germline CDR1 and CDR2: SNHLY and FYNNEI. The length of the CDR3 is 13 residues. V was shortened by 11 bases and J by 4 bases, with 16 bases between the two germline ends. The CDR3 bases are TGTGCCGCGAGGGGAAAGGGCCCAGATACGCAGTATTTT. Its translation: CAARGKGPDTQYF.

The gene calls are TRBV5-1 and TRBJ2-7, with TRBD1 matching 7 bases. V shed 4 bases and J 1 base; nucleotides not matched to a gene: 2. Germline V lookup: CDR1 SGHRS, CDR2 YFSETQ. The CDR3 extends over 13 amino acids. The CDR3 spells CASSQDRSYEQYF. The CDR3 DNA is TGCGCCAGCAGCCAGGACAGGTCCTACGAGCAGTACTTC.